This T cell receptor (beta chain) was found in a study of blood T cell repertoires in COVID-19. For the study at large: PBMCs, B-cell-depleted T cells, or T cells provided the cDNA or gDNA that made up the material.

In the original analysis: Amplified reference gene primers provided the basis for estimating nucleated cell counts. Clones were read by immunoSEQ multiplex PCR, and TCRdb kept only the in-frame ones, dropping some. V and J calls and clone size are as listed in that table; D and trimming were resolved from the DNA. The table lists tens of thousands of clones, approximately 90% of them singletons. Sequencing was done on a sample of peripheral blood. The receptor's source is a male donor with acute or convalescent COVID-19.

The CDR3 sequence: CASSIDQRGLIRNGSNQPQHF. In DNA form, the CDR3 reads TGTGCCAGTAGTATAGATCAGCGGGGATTGATTAGGAATGGTAGCAATCAGCCCCAGCATTTT. This sequence joins TRBV19 and TRBJ1-5; D is unclear. V lost 0 bases and J 0 bases, leaving 24 bases between the germline ends. Germline V gene sequence: CDR1 LNHDA, CDR2 SQIVND (reference sequence). CDR3 length: 21 residues.